The rows below give T cell receptor beta chains drawn from one sample of a study of CD8 T cells in Susac syndrome. TCRdb called the immunoSEQ multiplex PCR reads again in MiXCR, with one record for every CDR3 protein. The table includes about 430,000 distinct CDR3 sequences, 85% detected once. The specimen was CD8+ T cells from PBMCs. These receptors all stem from a human donor with multiple sclerosis. Both conserved end residues are part of each CDR3. A D gene is named only where the DNA matches it firmly. Where a row states a size, it is once, few, many or the class of an expanded clone; other rows omit it.

V gene	D gene	clone size	J gene	CDR3 DNA	CDR3 protein
TRBV20-1	TRBD1	NA	TRBJ2-5	TGCAGTGCTAGCCCGGGACAGGGGGCTATGGGGCCCCAAGAGACCCAGTACTTC	CSASPGQGAMGPQETQYF
TRBV29-1	NA	NA	TRBJ1-5	TGCAGCGTTGAAGAGGAAGCAGGGGTGGGTCAGCCCCAGCATTTT	CSVEEEAGVGQPQHF
TRBV5-1	NA	NA	TRBJ2-1	TGCGCCAGCACCCCTGGGGTGGAGCAGTTCTTC	CASTPGVEQFF
TRBV12-3/TRBV12-4	NA	NA	TRBJ2-7	TGTGCCAGCAGTTTACCCGGACAGAAATACGAGCAGTACTTC	CASSLPGQKYEQYF
TRBV18	NA	NA	TRBJ2-1	TGTGCCAGCTCATCTTCGGCCGGGGACCGGGCTATCAATGAGCAGTTCTTC	CASSSSAGDRAINEQFF
TRBV3-1	NA	NA	TRBJ1-1	TGTGCCAGCAGCCAAGTTCTAACGATTGACACTGAAGCTTTCTTT	CASSQVLTIDTEAFF
TRBV7-9	NA	NA	TRBJ2-1	TGTGCCAGCAGTTCTCGGGGCGGGGAGCAGTTCTTC	CASSSRGGEQFF
TRBV15	NA	once	TRBJ2-2	TGTGCCACCAGCAGAGGAGCCGGGGAGCTGTTTTTT	CATSRGAGELFF
TRBV11-2	NA	NA	TRBJ1-3	TGTGCCAGCAGCTGGATCGGGCTTCCAGGGGACACCATATATTTT	CASSWIGLPGDTIYF
TRBV27	TRBD1	NA	TRBJ2-2	TGTGCCAGCAGTTCCAGGGGGCCAACCGGGGAGCTGTTTTTT	CASSSRGPTGELFF
TRBV3-1	NA	NA	TRBJ1-5	TGTGCCAGCAGCCAAGAGCCGACGGTAAATCAGCCCCAGCATTTT	CASSQEPTVNQPQHF
TRBV6-5	NA	NA	TRBJ2-5	TGTGCCAGCAGTTACTCCGTGGCAGGAATGTACCAAGAGACCCAGTACTTC	CASSYSVAGMYQETQYF
TRBV6-1	TRBD2	NA	TRBJ2-3	TGTGCCAGCAGTTGGACTAGTCTTGGCTCAGATACGCAGTATTTT	CASSWTSLGSDTQYF
TRBV18	NA	NA	TRBJ2-2	TGTGCCAGCTCACGATGGGGCCGTAGAACAGAGAACACCGGGGAGCTGTTTTTT	CASSRWGRRTENTGELFF
TRBV4-1	NA	NA	TRBJ2-5	TGCGCCAGCAGCCAAGATGAGGGGGTGGGGGAGACCCAGTACTTC	CASSQDEGVGETQYF
TRBV10-1	NA	NA	TRBJ2-7	TGCGCCAGCAGCGGCTCAGCATCCTACGAGCAGTACTTC	CASSGSASYEQYF
TRBV12-3/TRBV12-4	NA	NA	TRBJ1-2	TGTGCCAGCAGCTCAACCCATTTAGGAAGCTATGGCTACACCTTC	CASSSTHLGSYGYTF
TRBV19	NA	NA	TRBJ1-1	TGTGCCAGTAGTATCCTGGGGACTGAAGCTTTCTTT	CASSILGTEAFF
TRBV6-5	NA	NA	TRBJ1-2	TGTGCCAGCCCATGGACAGCTAACTATGGCTACACCTTC	CASPWTANYGYTF
TRBV3-1	NA	NA	TRBJ2-1	TGTGCCAGCAGCCAAGGGGAGGAGGGAGAAGGGGGCAATGAGCAGTTCTTC	CASSQGEEGEGGNEQFF
TRBV19	NA	NA	TRBJ2-2	TGTGCCAGTACCTTCGGCGGGGAGCTGTTTTTT	CASTFGGELFF
TRBV6-5	NA	NA	TRBJ2-2	TGTGCCAGCAAAACCAGACAGGAGAACACCGGGGAGCTGTTTTTT	CASKTRQENTGELFF
TRBV7-2	NA	NA	TRBJ2-1	TGTGCCAGCAGCTTCAGGTCACAGTACAATGAGCAGTTCTTC	CASSFRSQYNEQFF
TRBV5-1	NA	NA	TRBJ2-7	TGCGCCAGCAGCTTGGGTCCAGACCACTACGAGCAGTACTTC	CASSLGPDHYEQYF
TRBV18	NA	NA	TRBJ1-1	TGTGCCAGCTCACCTTCCTGGGTGCGAGGCACTGAAGCTTTCTTT	CASSPSWVRGTEAFF
TRBV27	NA	NA	TRBJ2-7	TGTGCCAGCAGAAAGGGTCCGGGAGTCCTCTACGAGCAGTACTTC	CASRKGPGVLYEQYF
TRBV4-1	TRBD1	NA	TRBJ2-1	TGCGCCAGCAGCCAAGAGGGGACAGGGTACAATGAGCAGTTCTTC	CASSQEGTGYNEQFF
TRBV13	NA	once	TRBJ2-5	TGTGCCAGCAGCTTAGGCCGTGAGGTCACAAATCAAGAGACCCAGTACTTC	CASSLGREVTNQETQYF
TRBV12-3/TRBV12-4	NA	NA	TRBJ1-6	TGTGCCAGCAGGGGTACTAATTCACCCCTCCACTTT	CASRGTNSPLHF
TRBV5-4	NA	few	TRBJ2-2	TGTGCCAGCAGCTTCTCGCGGTCCGAGGGGGGTACCGGGGAGCTGTTTTTT	CASSFSRSEGGTGELFF
TRBV5-1	NA	NA	TRBJ1-1	TGCGCCAGCAGCTTGGACGGTGTGATCACTGAAGCTTTCTTT	CASSLDGVITEAFF
TRBV5-6	TRBD1	NA	TRBJ1-4	TGTGCCAGCAGCTATTTGGGACAGTATGAAAAACTGTTTTTT	CASSYLGQYEKLFF
TRBV3-1	NA	few	TRBJ1-3	TGTGCCAGCAGCCAAGCAGGGGACTCTGGAAACACCATATATTTT	CASSQAGDSGNTIYF
TRBV29-1	TRBD1	NA	TRBJ1-1	TGCAGCGTTGAGACAGGGCCTGGGACTGAAGCTTTCTTT	CSVETGPGTEAFF
TRBV10-3	TRBD1	NA	TRBJ2-7	TGTGCCATCAGTTGGAACGGACAGGGGGCCTACGAGCAGTACTTC	CAISWNGQGAYEQYF
TRBV2	TRBD1	many	TRBJ2-7	TGTGCCAGCAGCGGGGACAGCTCCTACGAGCAGTACTTC	CASSGDSSYEQYF
TRBV29-1	NA	NA	TRBJ2-2	TGCAGCGTTCTCGGGACACACAACACCGGGGAGCTGTTTTTT	CSVLGTHNTGELFF
TRBV30	NA	NA	TRBJ2-2	TGTGCCTACTTCCTTGGCTTAACCGGGGAGCTGTTTTTT	CAYFLGLTGELFF
TRBV30	NA	once	TRBJ2-7	TGTGCCTGGGGTCTTCAAACAACGGGGTCCTACGAGCAGTACTTC	CAWGLQTTGSYEQYF
TRBV20-1	TRBD1	NA	TRBJ1-6	TGCAGTGCCGGGCCGGGACAGGGGAGCTCACCCCTCCACTTT	CSAGPGQGSSPLHF
TRBV10-3	NA	NA	TRBJ2-7	TGTGCCATCAGTGAACCCGACTCTAGGAGCTCCTACGAGCAGTACTTC	CAISEPDSRSSYEQYF
TRBV29-1	NA	NA	TRBJ2-2	TGCAGCGTTGAAGAGGGCCAAGGAACCGGGGAGCTGTTTTTT	CSVEEGQGTGELFF
TRBV20-1	NA	NA	TRBJ2-7	TGCAGTGCTAGAGAGGGACCTGGGGACGAGCAGTACTTC	CSAREGPGDEQYF
TRBV4-1	NA	NA	TRBJ1-2	TGCGCCAGCAGCCCCGTTAGGGGGACTTCTGATGGCTACACCTTC	CASSPVRGTSDGYTF
TRBV6-4	NA	NA	TRBJ2-5	TGTGCCAGCAGTGCGGACCCTGGGGAGACCCAGTACTTC	CASSADPGETQYF
TRBV27	TRBD1	NA	TRBJ2-5	TGTGCCAGCAGTTCTTTGGACAGGGGGCCATCGGAGACCCAGTACTTC	CASSSLDRGPSETQYF
TRBV29-1	TRBD1	NA	TRBJ2-7	TGCAGCGTTAACAGGGGATACGAGCAGTACTTC	CSVNRGYEQYF
TRBV6-5	NA	NA	TRBJ1-5	TGTGCCAGCAGTTACTCAGGACAGATTCATCAACCCCAGCATTTT	CASSYSGQIHQPQHF
TRBV9	NA	NA	TRBJ1-3	TGTGCCAGCAGCGGATGGGACGCCGGTTCAAGTCTCTCTGGAAACACCATATATTTT	CASSGWDAGSSLSGNTIYF
TRBV27	NA	NA	TRBJ2-1	TGTGCCAGCAGTTTATTTACGGGACCAGACAATGAGCAGTTCTTC	CASSLFTGPDNEQFF
TRBV28	NA	NA	TRBJ1-2	TGTGCCAGCAGCTCGGACGGGCACCGAAAAATCTATGGCTACACCTTC	CASSSDGHRKIYGYTF
TRBV20-1	TRBD2	NA	TRBJ2-7	TGCAGTGCCGAGAAGGGCGGGGGGGCCGACGAGCAGTACTTC	CSAEKGGGADEQYF
TRBV7-2	TRBD1	few	TRBJ1-1	TGTGCCAGCAGCTCGACAGGGCTGAACACTGAAGCTTTCTTT	CASSSTGLNTEAFF